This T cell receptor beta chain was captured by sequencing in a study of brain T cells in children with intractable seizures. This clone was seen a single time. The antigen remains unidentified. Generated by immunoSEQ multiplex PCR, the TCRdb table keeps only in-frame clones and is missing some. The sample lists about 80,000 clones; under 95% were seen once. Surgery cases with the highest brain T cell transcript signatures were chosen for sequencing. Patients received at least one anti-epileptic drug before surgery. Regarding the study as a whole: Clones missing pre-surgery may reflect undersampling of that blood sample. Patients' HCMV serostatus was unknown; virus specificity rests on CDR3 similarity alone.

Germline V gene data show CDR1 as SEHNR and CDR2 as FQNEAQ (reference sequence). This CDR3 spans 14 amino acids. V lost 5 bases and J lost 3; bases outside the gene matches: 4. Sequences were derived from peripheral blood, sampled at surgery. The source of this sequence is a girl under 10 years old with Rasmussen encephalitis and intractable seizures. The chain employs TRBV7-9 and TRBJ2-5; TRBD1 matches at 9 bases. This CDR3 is CASSPGDREETQYF. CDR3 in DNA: TGTGCCAGCAGCCCGGGGGACAGGGAAGAGACCCAGTACTTC.